The entry that follows covers one T cell receptor (beta chain) sequence. Its specificity is unknown. The method was immunoSEQ multiplex PCR; TCRdb's version includes in-frame clones alone and lacks a portion of them. The table lists around 50,000 clones, less than 70% of them singletons, with around 4.8% in the top ten. Time point given: week 47, end of study. In every dose of vaccine, 300 ug of mutant IDH1 20-mer peptide was given alongside topical imiquimod. Germline V gives CDR1 SGHRS, CDR2 YFSETQ. The CDR3 is 14 amino acids. V dropped 4 bases and J dropped 0; count of bases not matched to a gene: 4. The data are from a study of a mutant IDH1 vaccine in newly diagnosed glioma. Study information: Treated patients, approximately 60% male and about 38% female, averaged roughly 43 years of age. Earlier therapy was either radiotherapy, temozolomide, or both, and most got both.

The J gene is TRBJ2-7, the V gene TRBV5-1; 7 bases match TRBD1. The sequenced sample was peripheral blood mononuclear cells (PBMCs), obtained from a glioma patient whose treatment included an IDH1 peptide vaccine. The origin of this receptor is a man in his forties with glioma. Some clones in this sample may be carry-over from other donors' samples. The CDR3 nucleotides are TGCGCCAGCAGCGTAAGACAGGGCTCCTACGAGCAGTACTTC. Translating it yields CASSVRQGSYEQYF.